A selection of T cell receptor beta chains follows, all from one sample in a study of prognosis after radiotherapy for stage I lung cancer. TCRdb used MiXCR to reprocess the multiplex PCR reads, holding one entry per CDR3 protein. Of around 30,000 distinct CDR3 sequences listed, approximately 36% are singletons. The source material was PBMCs, sampled before or after stereotactic body radiation therapy (not recorded which). These receptors were taken from a donor over 45 with non-small cell lung cancer. Both conserved end residues are part of each CDR3. A D gene is named only where the DNA matches it firmly. A row's size may be missing; if present it is once, few, many or a size class.

CDR3aa: CARTASEDRDGYEQYF; CDR3nt: TGTGCCAGAACGGCATCCGAGGACAGGGACGGCTACGAGCAGTACTTC; d_gene: TRBD1; abundance: NA; j_gene: TRBJ2-7; v_gene: TRBV6-1
CDR3aa: CASRPTGQGEGQPQHF; CDR3nt: TGTGCCAGCAGACCCACCGGACAGGGGGAAGGTCAGCCCCAGCATTTT; d_gene: TRBD1; abundance: many; j_gene: TRBJ1-5; v_gene: TRBV28
CDR3aa: CASRRLVSNEQFF; CDR3nt: TGTGCCAGCAGAAGACTAGTATCCAATGAGCAGTTCTTC; d_gene: NA; abundance: many; j_gene: TRBJ2-1; v_gene: TRBV2
CDR3aa: CASSLSLGRGPASGYTF; CDR3nt: TGTGCCAGCAGTTTATCATTGGGCAGGGGTCCGGCTTCTGGCTACACCTTC; d_gene: NA; abundance: NA; j_gene: TRBJ1-2; v_gene: TRBV27
CDR3aa: CASHLGGANVLTF; CDR3nt: TGTGCCTCCCACCTGGGCGGGGCCAACGTCCTGACTTTC; d_gene: NA; abundance: NA; j_gene: TRBJ2-6; v_gene: TRBV11-3
CDR3aa: CASSNPDGSGDTEAFF; CDR3nt: TGTGCCAGTAGTAATCCGGACGGGTCTGGTGACACTGAAGCTTTCTTT; d_gene: NA; abundance: NA; j_gene: TRBJ1-1; v_gene: TRBV19
CDR3aa: CASRLAGGYEQYF; CDR3nt: TGTGCCAGCAGACTAGCGGGAGGGTACGAGCAGTACTTC; d_gene: TRBD2; abundance: medium-sized; j_gene: TRBJ2-7; v_gene: TRBV6-1
CDR3aa: CASSPTGDTYEQYF; CDR3nt: TGTGCCAGCAGCCCCACAGGTGACACCTACGAGCAGTACTTC; d_gene: NA; abundance: NA; j_gene: TRBJ2-7; v_gene: TRBV28
CDR3aa: CASSEGPGGDYGYTF; CDR3nt: TGTGCCAGCAGCGAGGGGCCAGGGGGGGACTATGGCTACACCTTC; d_gene: TRBD1; abundance: many; j_gene: TRBJ1-2; v_gene: TRBV7-9
CDR3aa: CASSLIGGNTIYF; CDR3nt: TGCGCCAGCAGCCTTATAGGGGGAAACACCATATATTTT; d_gene: NA; abundance: NA; j_gene: TRBJ1-3; v_gene: TRBV5-1
CDR3aa: CASAWDRGYEQYF; CDR3nt: TGTGCCAGCGCCTGGGACAGGGGCTACGAGCAGTACTTC; d_gene: TRBD1; abundance: NA; j_gene: TRBJ2-7; v_gene: TRBV7-3
CDR3aa: CASLYPITGGGTGELFF; CDR3nt: TGTGCCAGCCTATACCCTATTACAGGGGGAGGCACCGGGGAGCTGTTTTTT; d_gene: TRBD1; abundance: NA; j_gene: TRBJ2-2; v_gene: TRBV2
CDR3aa: CSARRGERAFF; CDR3nt: TGCAGTGCTAGGAGGGGGGAGCGGGCTTTCTTT; d_gene: NA; abundance: many; j_gene: TRBJ1-1; v_gene: TRBV20-1
CDR3aa: CAWSTGPVPNEAFF; CDR3nt: TGTGCCTGGAGTACAGGGCCCGTCCCGAATGAAGCTTTCTTT; d_gene: NA; abundance: many; j_gene: TRBJ1-1; v_gene: TRBV30
CDR3aa: CASSDGDERNIQYF; CDR3nt: TGCGCCAGCAGTGACGGGGACGAGCGAAACATTCAGTACTTC; d_gene: NA; abundance: NA; j_gene: TRBJ2-4; v_gene: TRBV5-1
CDR3aa: CASSLAPRDGLNSPLHF; CDR3nt: TGTGCCAGCAGCTTGGCGCCCCGGGACGGCCTCAATTCACCCCTCCACTTT; d_gene: NA; abundance: many; j_gene: TRBJ1-6; v_gene: TRBV5-5
CDR3aa: CATSRVGPGYEQYF; CDR3nt: TGTGCCACCAGCAGAGTTGGTCCGGGCTACGAGCAGTACTTC; d_gene: NA; abundance: many; j_gene: TRBJ2-7; v_gene: TRBV15
CDR3aa: CASLVSGGSDTQYF; CDR3nt: TGTGCCAGCCTGGTTAGCGGGGGGAGCGACACCCAGTACTTC; d_gene: TRBD2; abundance: NA; j_gene: TRBJ2-5; v_gene: TRBV19
CDR3aa: CASSRQDYGYTF; CDR3nt: TGTGCCAGCAGTCGACAGGACTATGGCTACACCTTC; d_gene: NA; abundance: many; j_gene: TRBJ1-2; v_gene: TRBV25-1
CDR3aa: CASSLVGGETQYF; CDR3nt: TGCGCCAGCAGCTTGGTGGGGGGAGAGACCCAGTACTTC; d_gene: NA; abundance: many; j_gene: TRBJ2-5; v_gene: TRBV5-1
CDR3aa: CASSLEGMGTVSSGANVLTF; CDR3nt: TGTGCCAGCAGTTTAGAGGGGATGGGGACGGTAAGCTCTGGGGCCAACGTCCTGACTTTC; d_gene: NA; abundance: many; j_gene: TRBJ2-6; v_gene: TRBV28
CDR3aa: CASSQGQGANQPQHF; CDR3nt: TGTGCCAGCAGCCAAGGGCAGGGGGCTAATCAGCCCCAGCATTTT; d_gene: TRBD1; abundance: many; j_gene: TRBJ1-5; v_gene: TRBV3-1